Reported below is one T cell receptor beta chain. This sample was included in a study of shared clonotypes between healthy human individuals. The V gene end was trimmed by 5 bases and the J gene end by 5 bases; junction bases not matched to a gene: 10. CDR1 is MDHEN, CDR2 SYDVKM, per germline. The length of the CDR3 is 17 residues. Data came from immunoSEQ multiplex PCR; TCRdb stores just in-frame clones and leaves some out. Among over a million clones listed, 78% were seen once. The clonotype comes from a man younger than 30 in good health. Some clones in this sample may be carry-over from other donors' samples. The chain employs TRBV28 and TRBJ2-5; 14 bases are a match to TRBD2. The sequenced material came from memory CD4+ T cells from PBMCs. Stated subset: CD45RA-negative fraction. The CDR3 DNA reads as TGTGCCAGCAGTCCCTGGACTAGCGGGAGGTTAGGGGAGACCCAGTACTTC. Encoded protein: CASSPWTSGRLGETQYF.